This TCR beta chain was identified in a study of cytomegalovirus exposure and HLA in healthy donors. Notes on the study in general: Reports indicated that the classifier achieved high specificity and sensitivity in diagnosing cytomegalovirus status. The availability of immune exposure information extended only to CMV serostatus.

CDR1 is MNHNY and CDR2 is SVGAGI in the germline V gene (reference sequence). V was cut by 10 bases and J by 4 bases, with 17 bases left in between. This CDR3 contains 15 residues. Concerning this clone: Its antigen is as yet unknown.

PCR amplification relied on 60 Vbeta primers (plus 13 Jbeta primers). Clones were read by immunoSEQ multiplex PCR, and TCRdb kept only the in-frame ones, dropping some. Its clone listing holds 70,000 or so clones. The receptor comes from a man aged 40-55 years in good health and CMV-seronegative. The chain recombines TRBV6-6 with TRBJ1-6; D call uncertain. The specimen sequenced was PBMCs. The DNA of the CDR3 is TGTGCCAACAATACCAGGACTCCGTATAATTCACCCCTCCACTTT. This encodes CANNTRTPYNSPLHF.